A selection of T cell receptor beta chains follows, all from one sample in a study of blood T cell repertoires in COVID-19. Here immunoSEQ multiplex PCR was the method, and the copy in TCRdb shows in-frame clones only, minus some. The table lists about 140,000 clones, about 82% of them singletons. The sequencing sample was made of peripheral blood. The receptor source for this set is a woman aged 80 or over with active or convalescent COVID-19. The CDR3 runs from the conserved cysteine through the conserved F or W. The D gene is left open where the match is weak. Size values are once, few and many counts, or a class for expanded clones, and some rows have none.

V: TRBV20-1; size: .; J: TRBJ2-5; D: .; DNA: TGCAGTGCACCGAAGGGGGAGACCCAGTACTTC; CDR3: CSAPKGETQYF
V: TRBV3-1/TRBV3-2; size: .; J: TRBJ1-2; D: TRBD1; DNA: TGTGCCAGCAGCCAATGGGGCCCGGGACAGGCCAACCCTCAGAACTATGGCTACACCTTC; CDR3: CASSQWGPGQANPQNYGYTF
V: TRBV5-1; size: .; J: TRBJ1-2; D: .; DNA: TGCGCCAGCAGCTTGGTTGGCAACAACTATGGCTACACCTTC; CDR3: CASSLVGNNYGYTF
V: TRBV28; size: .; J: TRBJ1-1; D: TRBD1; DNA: TGTGCCAGCAGCCCGCCTGACAGGGGTTTCGCTGAAGCTTTCTTT; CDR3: CASSPPDRGFAEAFF
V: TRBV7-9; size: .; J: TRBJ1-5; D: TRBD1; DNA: TGTGCCAGCAGCCTGGGACAGGGAAGCAATCAGCCCCAGCATTTT; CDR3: CASSLGQGSNQPQHF
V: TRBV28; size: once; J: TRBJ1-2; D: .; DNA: TGTGCCAGCAGTCCCTACCGTTTTGAGGGTGGCGGCTATGGCTACACCTTC; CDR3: CASSPYRFEGGGYGYTF
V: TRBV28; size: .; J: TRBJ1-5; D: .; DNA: TGTGCCAGCAGCCGGGGGTTAATTAGCAATCAGCCCCAGCATTTT; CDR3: CASSRGLISNQPQHF
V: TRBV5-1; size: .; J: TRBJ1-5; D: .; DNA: TGCGCCAGCAGCAAAACCACAGGGCAGCCCCAGCATTTT; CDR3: CASSKTTGQPQHF
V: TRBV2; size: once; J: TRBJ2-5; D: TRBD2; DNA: TGTGCCAGCAGTGAAGATCTAGCGGGGGAGACCCAGTACTTC; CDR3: CASSEDLAGETQYF
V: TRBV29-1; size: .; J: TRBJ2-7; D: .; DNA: TGCAGCGTTGAAGAAGGAGTTTACGAGCAGTACTTC; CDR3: CSVEEGVYEQYF
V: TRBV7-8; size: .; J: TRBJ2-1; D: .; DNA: TGTGCCAGCAGCCCCCTAGGGAGAGAGCAGTTCTTC; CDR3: CASSPLGREQFF
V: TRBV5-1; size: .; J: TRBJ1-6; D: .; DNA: TGCGCCAGCAGCTTGGATGGGCATAATTCACCCCTCCACTTT; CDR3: CASSLDGHNSPLHF
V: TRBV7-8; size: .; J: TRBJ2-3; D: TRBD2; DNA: TGTGCCATCTCTCAGCGGGGCGACACAGATACGCAGTATTTT; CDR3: CAISQRGDTDTQYF
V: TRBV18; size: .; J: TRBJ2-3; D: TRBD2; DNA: TGTGCCAGCTCACCTGTACTAGCGGGGGGGCATCCTAGCACAGATACGCAGTATTTT; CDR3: CASSPVLAGGHPSTDTQYF
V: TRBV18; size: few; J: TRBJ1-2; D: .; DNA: TGTGCCAGCTCCCCGACCGCCCTAGACGGTGACTATGGCTACACCTTC; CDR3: CASSPTALDGDYGYTF
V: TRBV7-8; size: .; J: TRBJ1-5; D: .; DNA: TGTGCCAGCAGCTTAGTATCTGGGTTCGGAGGATACAGCAATCAGCCCCAGCATTTT; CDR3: CASSLVSGFGGYSNQPQHF
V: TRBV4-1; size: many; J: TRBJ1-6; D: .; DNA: TGCGCCAGCAGCCGGCCAGGGAATAATTCACCCCTCCACTTT; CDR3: CASSRPGNNSPLHF
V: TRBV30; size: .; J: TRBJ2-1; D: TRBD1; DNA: TGTGCCTGGAGGGGGGACAGCGACAGCGATGAGCAGTTCTTC; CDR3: CAWRGDSDSDEQFF
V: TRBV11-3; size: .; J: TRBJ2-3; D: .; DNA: TGTGCCAGCAGCTCCAGCAGGGAGGCATTTACGCAGTATTTT; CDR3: CASSSSREAFTQYF
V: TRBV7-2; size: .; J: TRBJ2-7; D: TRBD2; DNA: TGTGCCAGCAGCTTAACGGGGGGTGGGGAGCAGTACTTC; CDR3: CASSLTGGGEQYF
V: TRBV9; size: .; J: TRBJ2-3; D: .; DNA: TGTGCCAGCAGCGTAGTTGGCGGGGGCACAGATACGCAGTATTTT; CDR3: CASSVVGGGTDTQYF
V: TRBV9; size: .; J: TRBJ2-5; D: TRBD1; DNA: TGTGCCAGCAGCGGGACCGGGACAGGGCGCGGGGATCAAGAGACCCAGTACTTC; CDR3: CASSGTGTGRGDQETQYF
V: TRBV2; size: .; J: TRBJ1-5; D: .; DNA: TGTGCCAGCCGGACAGCCAATCAGCCCCAGCATTTT; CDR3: CASRTANQPQHF
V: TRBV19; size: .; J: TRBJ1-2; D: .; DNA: TGTGCCAGTAGTCTAACCAGGGAAGGGGGCTACACCTTC; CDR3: CASSLTREGGYTF
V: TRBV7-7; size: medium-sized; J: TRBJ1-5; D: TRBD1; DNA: TGTGCTAGCAGCCCGTTTCCGGGACAGGGAAAGAGCAATCAGCCCCAGCATTTT; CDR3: CASSPFPGQGKSNQPQHF
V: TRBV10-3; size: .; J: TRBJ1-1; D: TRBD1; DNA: TGTGCCATCAGCCCCGGACAGGGAGTAAACACTGAAGCTTTCTTT; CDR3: CAISPGQGVNTEAFF
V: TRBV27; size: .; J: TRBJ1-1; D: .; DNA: TGTGCCAGCAGTTTATGGTCGGGGGGCGAAGTGAACACTGAAGCTTTCTTT; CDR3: CASSLWSGGEVNTEAFF
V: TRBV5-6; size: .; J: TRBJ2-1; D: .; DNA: TGTGCCAGCAGCTTGACGGCAGGGGCCTCTAACAATGAGCAGTTCTTC; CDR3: CASSLTAGASNNEQFF
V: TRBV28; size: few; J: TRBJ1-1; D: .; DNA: TGTGCCAGCAGACCACGGGGGTTCGGCGTCACTGAAGCTTTCTTT; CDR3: CASRPRGFGVTEAFF
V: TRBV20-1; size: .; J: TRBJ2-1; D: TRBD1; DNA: TGCAGTGCTAGTCTCCGACAGGGGTTCAATGAGCAGTTCTTC; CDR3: CSASLRQGFNEQFF
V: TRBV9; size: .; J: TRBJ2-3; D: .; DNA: TGTGCCAGCAGCGTAGAGGGGGTCACAGATACGCAGTATTTT; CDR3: CASSVEGVTDTQYF
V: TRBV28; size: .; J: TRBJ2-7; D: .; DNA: TGTGCCAGCAGGGGGAGTGTGACGACCGGCCACGAGCAGTACTTC; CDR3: CASRGSVTTGHEQYF
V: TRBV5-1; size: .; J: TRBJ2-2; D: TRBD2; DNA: TGCGCCAGCAGCCCCGGGGGGACGGCGAACACCGGGGAGCTGTTTTTT; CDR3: CASSPGGTANTGELFF
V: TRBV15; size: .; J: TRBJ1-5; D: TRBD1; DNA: TGTGCCACCAGCAGGGGCATACAGGGGGATCAGCCCCAGCATTTT; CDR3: CATSRGIQGDQPQHF
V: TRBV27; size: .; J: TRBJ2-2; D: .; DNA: TGTGCCAGCAGTTCGCCAGCGGGGGAGCTGTTTTTT; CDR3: CASSSPAGELFF
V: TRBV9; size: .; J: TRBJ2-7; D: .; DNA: TGTGCCAGCAGCGCTACAGGCTCCTACGAGCAGTACTTC; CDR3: CASSATGSYEQYF
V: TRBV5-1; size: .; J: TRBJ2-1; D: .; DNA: TGCGCCAGCACCCGCCGGGACACAATCTCCTACAATGAGCAGTTCTTC; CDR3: CASTRRDTISYNEQFF
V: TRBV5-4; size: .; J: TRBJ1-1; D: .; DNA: TGTGCCAGCAGCTTGGGGATTCTCGTGGGCCCTAACACTGAAGCTTTCTTT; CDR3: CASSLGILVGPNTEAFF
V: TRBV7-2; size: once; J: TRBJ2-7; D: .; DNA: TGTGCCAGCAGCTTAGGAGGCTCTCAGTACGAGCAGTACTTC; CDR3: CASSLGGSQYEQYF
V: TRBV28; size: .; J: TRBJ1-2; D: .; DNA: TGTGCCAGCAGTTTATTGGTCGGCGAGGACTATGGCTACACCTTC; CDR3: CASSLLVGEDYGYTF
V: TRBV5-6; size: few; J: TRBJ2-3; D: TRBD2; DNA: TGTGCCAGCAGCTTGAGCCAGCGGGGGGCCGCAGATACGCAGTATTTT; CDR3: CASSLSQRGAADTQYF
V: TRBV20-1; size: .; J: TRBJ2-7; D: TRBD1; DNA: TGCAGTGCTAGTGACAGGGGGAAGAATTACGAGCAGTACTTC; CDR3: CSASDRGKNYEQYF
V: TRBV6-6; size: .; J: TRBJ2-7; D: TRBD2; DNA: TGTGCCAGCAGTTACGGGCTAGCGGGGGGATACGAGCAGTACTTC; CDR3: CASSYGLAGGYEQYF
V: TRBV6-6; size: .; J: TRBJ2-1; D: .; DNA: TGTGCCAGCAGTTGGCAGGGGTACAATGAGCAGTTCTTC; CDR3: CASSWQGYNEQFF
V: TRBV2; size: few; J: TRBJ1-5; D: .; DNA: TGTGCCAGCAGTACTATGGGGGGAGGAGTTCAGCCCCAGCATTTT; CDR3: CASSTMGGGVQPQHF
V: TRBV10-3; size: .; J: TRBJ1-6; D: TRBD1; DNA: TGTGCCATCAGCCCGGGACAGGGCAATTCACCCCTCCACTTT; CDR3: CAISPGQGNSPLHF
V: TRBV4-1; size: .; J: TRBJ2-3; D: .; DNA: TGCGCCAGCAGCCAAGAAACTAGCTTGCAGTATTTT; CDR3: CASSQETSLQYF
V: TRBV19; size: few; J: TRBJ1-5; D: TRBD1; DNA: TGTGCCAGTAGTACCCTTCACCAGGGGGCAAATCAGCCCCAGCATTTT; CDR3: CASSTLHQGANQPQHF
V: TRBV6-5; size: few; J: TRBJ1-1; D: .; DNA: TGTGCCAGCAGTCGGAGAAACACTGAAGCTTTCTTT; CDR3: CASSRRNTEAFF
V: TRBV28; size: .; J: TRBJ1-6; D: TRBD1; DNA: TGTGCCAGCAGGAGCAGGGGGCAAGCAATTAGGAATTCACCCCTCCACTTT; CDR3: CASRSRGQAIRNSPLHF
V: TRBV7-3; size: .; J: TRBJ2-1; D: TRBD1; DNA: TGTGCCAGCAGCAACAGACAGGGGGGCTACAATGAGCAGTTCTTC; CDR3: CASSNRQGGYNEQFF
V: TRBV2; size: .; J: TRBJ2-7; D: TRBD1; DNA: TGTGCCAGCAGGGACGGACAGGCCTACGAGCAGTACTTC; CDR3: CASRDGQAYEQYF
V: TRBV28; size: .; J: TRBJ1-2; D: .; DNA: TGTGCCAGCAGGTCCAGGGATCCCTATGGCTACACCTTC; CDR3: CASRSRDPYGYTF
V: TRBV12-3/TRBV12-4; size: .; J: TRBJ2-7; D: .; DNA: TGTGCCAGCAGCGTCACTAGCTCCTACGAGCAGTACTTC; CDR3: CASSVTSSYEQYF
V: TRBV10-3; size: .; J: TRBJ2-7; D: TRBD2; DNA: TGTGCCATCAGTGACGGAGCGGGGGCCCCCTACGAGCAGTACTTC; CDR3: CAISDGAGAPYEQYF